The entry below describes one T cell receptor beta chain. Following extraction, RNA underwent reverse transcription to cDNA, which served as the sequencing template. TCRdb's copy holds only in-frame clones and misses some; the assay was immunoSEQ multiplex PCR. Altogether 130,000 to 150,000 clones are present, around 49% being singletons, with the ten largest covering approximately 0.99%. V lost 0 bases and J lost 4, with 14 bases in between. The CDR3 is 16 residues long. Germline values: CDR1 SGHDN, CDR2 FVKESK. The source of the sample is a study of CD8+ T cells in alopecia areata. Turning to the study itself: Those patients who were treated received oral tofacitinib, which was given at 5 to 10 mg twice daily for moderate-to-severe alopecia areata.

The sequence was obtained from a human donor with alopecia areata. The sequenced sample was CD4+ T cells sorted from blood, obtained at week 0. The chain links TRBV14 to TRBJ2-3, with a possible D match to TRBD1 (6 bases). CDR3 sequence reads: CASSQDPDRNADTQYF. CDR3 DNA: TGTGCCAGCAGCCAAGATCCAGACAGGAACGCAGATACGCAGTATTTT.